This T cell receptor beta chain was profiled in a study of blood T cell repertoires in COVID-19. Study at large: Researchers got acute and convalescent COVID-19 samples from the United States, Italy and Spain. In each case, the material was cDNA or gDNA derived from T cells, B-cell-depleted T cells, or PBMCs.

TCRdb's table, derived via immunoSEQ multiplex PCR, lists solely in-frame clones and lacks some. The sample yields roughly 120,000 clones, under 90% seen once. Per the germline V gene, CDR1 is MNHNY and CDR2 is SVGAGI (reference sequence). This CDR3 comprises 13 residues. The V gene lost 6 bases and the J gene lost 1 base, with 6 bases spanning the gap. Sequences were obtained from peripheral blood. The V and J genes are TRBV6-6 and TRBJ2-2; no clear D gene. The TCR was taken from a woman in her fifties or sixties with acute or convalescent COVID-19. The CDR3 here is CASRTLNTGELFF. In DNA form, the CDR3 reads TGTGCCAGCAGGACACTGAACACCGGGGAGCTGTTTTTT.